The sequence of this TCR beta chain was determined in a study of T cells after yellow fever vaccination. CDR1 is SNHLY, CDR2 FYNNEI, per germline. The ends lost 2 bases at V and 0 bases at J; junction bases unmatched: 3. The CDR3 is made up of 15 amino acids. MiXCR, applied by TCRdb to the 5' RACE reads, yields one record per CDR3 protein. Seen here are 350,000 to 450,000 distinct CDR3 sequences, around 20% observed once, and the top ten hold 15% to 20%. Material: PBMCs, obtained before the yellow fever booster vaccination. The chain combines TRBV2 with TRBJ2-7; 8 bases align to TRBD2. This clonotype was obtained from a man younger than 30 who received the YFV17D yellow fever vaccine. The chain's CDR3 is CASSETSGYSYEQYF. CDR3 bases: TGTGCCAGCAGTGAAACTAGCGGATACTCCTACGAGCAGTACTTC. Full variable domain (missing parts from reference TRBV2 and TRBJ2-7): EPEVTQTPSHQVTQMGQEVILRCVPISNHLYFYWYRQILGQKVEFLVSFYNNEISEKSEIFDDQFSVERPDGSNFTLKIRSTKLEDSAMYFCASSETSGYSYEQYFGPGTRLTVT.